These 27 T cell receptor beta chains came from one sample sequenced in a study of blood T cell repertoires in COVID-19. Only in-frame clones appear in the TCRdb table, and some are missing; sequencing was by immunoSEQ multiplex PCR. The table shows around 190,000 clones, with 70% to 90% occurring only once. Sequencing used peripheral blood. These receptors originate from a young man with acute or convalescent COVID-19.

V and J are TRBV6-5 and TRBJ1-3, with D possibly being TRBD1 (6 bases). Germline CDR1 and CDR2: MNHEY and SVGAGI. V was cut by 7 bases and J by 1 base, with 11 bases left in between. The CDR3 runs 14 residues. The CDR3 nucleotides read TGTGCCAGCACTACAGGGTGGTCTGGAAACACCATATATTTT. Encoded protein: CASTTGWSGNTIYF.

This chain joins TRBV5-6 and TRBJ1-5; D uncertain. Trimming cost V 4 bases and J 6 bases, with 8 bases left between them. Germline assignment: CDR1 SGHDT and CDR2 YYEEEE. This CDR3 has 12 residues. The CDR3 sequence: CASSTAAQPQHF. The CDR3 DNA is TGTGCCAGCAGCACGGCGGCTCAGCCCCAGCATTTT.

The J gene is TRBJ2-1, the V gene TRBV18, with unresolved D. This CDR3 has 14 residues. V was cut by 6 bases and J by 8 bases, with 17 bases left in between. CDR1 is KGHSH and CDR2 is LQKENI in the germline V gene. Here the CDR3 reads CASSPEFLRDEQFF. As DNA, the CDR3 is TGTGCCAGCTCTCCCGAATTCCTCCGGGATGAGCAGTTCTTC.

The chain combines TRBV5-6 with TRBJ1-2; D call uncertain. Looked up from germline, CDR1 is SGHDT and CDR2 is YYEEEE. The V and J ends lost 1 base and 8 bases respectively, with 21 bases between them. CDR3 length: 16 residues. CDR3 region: CASSLYGNSLKSGYTF. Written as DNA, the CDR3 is TGTGCCAGCAGCTTGTATGGTAACAGTCTTAAATCAGGCTACACCTTC.

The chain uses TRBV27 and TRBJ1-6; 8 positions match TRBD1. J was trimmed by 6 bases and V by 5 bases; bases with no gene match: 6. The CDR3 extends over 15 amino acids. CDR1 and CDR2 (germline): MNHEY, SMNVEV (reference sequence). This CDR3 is CASSNRGQGNSPLHF. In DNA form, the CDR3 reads TGTGCCAGCAGTAACCGCGGACAGGGTAATTCACCCCTCCACTTT.

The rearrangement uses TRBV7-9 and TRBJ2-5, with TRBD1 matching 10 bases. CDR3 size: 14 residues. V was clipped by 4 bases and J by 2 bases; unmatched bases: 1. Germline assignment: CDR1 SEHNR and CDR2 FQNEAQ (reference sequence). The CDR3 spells CASSWGQGQETQYF. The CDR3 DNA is TGTGCCAGCAGCTGGGGACAGGGGCAAGAGACCCAGTACTTC.

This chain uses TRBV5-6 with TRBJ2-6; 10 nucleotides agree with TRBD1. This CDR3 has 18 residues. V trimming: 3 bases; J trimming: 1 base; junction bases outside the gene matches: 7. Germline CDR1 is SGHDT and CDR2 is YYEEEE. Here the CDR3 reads CASSSPGQGSSGANVLTF. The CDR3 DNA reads TGTGCCAGCAGCTCTCCGGGACAGGGGTCTTCTGGGGCCAACGTCCTGACTTTC.

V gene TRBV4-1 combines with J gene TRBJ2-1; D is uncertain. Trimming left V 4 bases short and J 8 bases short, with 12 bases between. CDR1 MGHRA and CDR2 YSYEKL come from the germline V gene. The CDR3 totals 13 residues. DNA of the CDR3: TGCGCCAGCAGCCCCAACGATGAGGATGAGCAGTTCTTC. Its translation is CASSPNDEDEQFF.

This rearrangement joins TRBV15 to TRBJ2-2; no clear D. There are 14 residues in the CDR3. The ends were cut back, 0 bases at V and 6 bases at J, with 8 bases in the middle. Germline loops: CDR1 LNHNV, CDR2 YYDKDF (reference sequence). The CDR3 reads CATSRDLGPGELFF. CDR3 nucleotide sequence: TGTGCCACCAGCAGAGATTTGGGCCCCGGGGAGCTGTTTTTT.

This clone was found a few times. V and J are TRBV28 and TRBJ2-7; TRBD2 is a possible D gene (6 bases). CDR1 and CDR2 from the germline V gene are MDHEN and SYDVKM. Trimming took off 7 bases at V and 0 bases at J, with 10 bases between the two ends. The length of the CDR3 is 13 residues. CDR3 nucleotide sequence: TGTGCCAGCATGGCGGGGAGCTCCTACGAGCAGTACTTC. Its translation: CASMAGSSYEQYF.

The CDR3 DNA is TGTGCCAGCAGCGTGGCCCGAACAGGAATCGGAAACACCATATATTTT. Amino acids: CASSVARTGIGNTIYF. The rearrangement joins TRBV9 to TRBJ1-3; D perhaps matches TRBD1 (5 bases). V was clipped by 2 bases and J by 4 bases, with 16 bases between them. Germline V CDR1 and CDR2: SGDLS, YYNGEE. There are 16 residues in the CDR3.

In DNA, the CDR3 is TGTGCCAGCAGCTTGTATGGGGAGGGGGCCTACGAGCAGTACTTC. Protein sequence: CASSLYGEGAYEQYF. The rearrangement joins TRBV5-6 to TRBJ2-7; a weak D match, TRBD2 (7 bases). This CDR3 has 15 amino acids. Germline assignment: CDR1 SGHDT and CDR2 YYEEEE. V was clipped by 1 base and J by 2 bases, with 13 bases between them.

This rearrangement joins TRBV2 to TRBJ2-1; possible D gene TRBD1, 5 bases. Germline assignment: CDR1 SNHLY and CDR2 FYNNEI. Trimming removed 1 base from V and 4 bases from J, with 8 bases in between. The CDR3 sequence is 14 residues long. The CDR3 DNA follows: TGTGCCAGCAGTGAAGGGGCAGGGTACAATGAGCAGTTCTTC. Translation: CASSEGAGYNEQFF.

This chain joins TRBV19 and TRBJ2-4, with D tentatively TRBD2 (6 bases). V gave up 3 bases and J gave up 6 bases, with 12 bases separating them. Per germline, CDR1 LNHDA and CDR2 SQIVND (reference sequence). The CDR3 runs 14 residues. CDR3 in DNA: TGTGCCAGTAGTATTCTCCGGGGGATAAACATTCAGTACTTC. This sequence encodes CASSILRGINIQYF. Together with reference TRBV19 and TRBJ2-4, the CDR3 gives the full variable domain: DGGITQSPKYLFRKEGQNVTLSCEQNLNHDAMYWYRQDPGQGLRLIYYSQIVNDFQKGDIAEGYSVSREKKESFPLTVTSAQKNPTAFYLCASSILRGINIQYFGAGTRLSVL.

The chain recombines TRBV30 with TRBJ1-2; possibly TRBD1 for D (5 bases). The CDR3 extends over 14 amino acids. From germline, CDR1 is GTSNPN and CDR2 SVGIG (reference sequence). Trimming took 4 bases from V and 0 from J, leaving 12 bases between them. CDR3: CAWTRALPNYGYTF. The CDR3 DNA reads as TGTGCCTGGACCAGGGCACTACCTAACTATGGCTACACCTTC.

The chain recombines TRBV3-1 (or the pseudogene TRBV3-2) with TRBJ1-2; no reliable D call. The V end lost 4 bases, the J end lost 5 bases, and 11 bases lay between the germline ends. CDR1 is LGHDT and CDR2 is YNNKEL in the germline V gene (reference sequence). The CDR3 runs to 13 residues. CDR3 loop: CASSLRVGYGYTF. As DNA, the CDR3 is TGTGCCAGCAGCCTGCGGGTGGGTTATGGCTACACCTTC.

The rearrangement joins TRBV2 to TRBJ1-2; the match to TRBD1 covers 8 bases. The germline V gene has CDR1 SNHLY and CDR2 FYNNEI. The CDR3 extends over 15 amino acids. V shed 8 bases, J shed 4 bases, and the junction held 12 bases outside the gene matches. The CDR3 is CASDRGRDHLYGYTF. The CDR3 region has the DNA TGTGCCAGCGACAGGGGCCGGGACCACCTCTATGGCTACACCTTC. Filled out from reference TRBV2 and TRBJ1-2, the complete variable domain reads EPEVTQTPSHQVTQMGQEVILRCVPISNHLYFYWYRQILGQKVEFLVSFYNNEISEKSEIFDDQFSVERPDGSNFTLKIRSTKLEDSAMYFCASDRGRDHLYGYTFGSGTRLTVV.

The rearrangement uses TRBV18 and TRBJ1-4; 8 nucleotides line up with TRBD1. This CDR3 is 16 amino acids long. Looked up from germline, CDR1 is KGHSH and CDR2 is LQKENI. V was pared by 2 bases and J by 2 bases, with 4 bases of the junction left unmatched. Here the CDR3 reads CASSPYRQGTNEKLFF. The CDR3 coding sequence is TGTGCCAGCTCACCATATCGACAGGGGACTAATGAAAAACTGTTTTTT.

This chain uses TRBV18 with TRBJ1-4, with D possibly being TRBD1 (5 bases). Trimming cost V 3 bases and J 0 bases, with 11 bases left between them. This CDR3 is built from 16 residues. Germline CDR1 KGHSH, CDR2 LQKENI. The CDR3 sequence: CASSPTGGATNEKLFF. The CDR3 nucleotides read TGTGCCAGCTCACCCACCGGGGGGGCAACTAATGAAAAACTGTTTTTT.

CDR3 DNA sequence: TGTGCCAGCAGCCAAGTGACAGGCACTGGAAACACCATATATTTT. Amino acids: CASSQVTGTGNTIYF. The chain recombines TRBV3-1 (or the pseudogene TRBV3-2) with TRBJ1-3; D might be TRBD1 (6 bases). CDR3 length: 15 amino acids. The germline gives CDR1 LGHDT, CDR2 YNNKEL (reference sequence). Trimming removed 1 base at V and 2 bases at J, with 9 bases between.

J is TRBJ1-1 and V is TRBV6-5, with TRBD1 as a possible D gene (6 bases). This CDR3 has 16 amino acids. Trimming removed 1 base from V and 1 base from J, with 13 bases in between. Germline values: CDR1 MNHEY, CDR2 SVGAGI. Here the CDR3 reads CASSYYKGGRNTEAFF. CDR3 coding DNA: TGTGCCAGCAGTTACTACAAGGGGGGGCGGAACACTGAAGCTTTCTTT.

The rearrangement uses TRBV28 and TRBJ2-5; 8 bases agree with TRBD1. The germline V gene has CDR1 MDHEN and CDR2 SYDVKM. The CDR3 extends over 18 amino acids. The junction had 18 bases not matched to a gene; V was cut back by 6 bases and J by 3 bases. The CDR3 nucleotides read TGTGCCAGCAGCGGATCAGGGGGCCCTTCGATCTGGGAAGAGACCCAGTACTTC. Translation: CASSGSGGPSIWEETQYF.

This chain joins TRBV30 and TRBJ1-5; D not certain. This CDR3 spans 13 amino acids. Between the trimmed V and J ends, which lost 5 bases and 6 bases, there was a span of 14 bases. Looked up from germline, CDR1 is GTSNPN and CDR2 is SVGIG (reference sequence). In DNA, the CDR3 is TGTGCCTGGTCGGTTGGTACGGTTCAGCCCCAGCATTTT. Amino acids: CAWSVGTVQPQHF.

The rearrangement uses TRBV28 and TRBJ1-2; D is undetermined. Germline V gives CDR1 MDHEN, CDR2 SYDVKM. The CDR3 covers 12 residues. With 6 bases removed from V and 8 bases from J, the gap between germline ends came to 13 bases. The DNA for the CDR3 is TGTGCCAGCAGGCCCGGAGGGCGGGGCTACACCTTC. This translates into CASRPGGRGYTF.

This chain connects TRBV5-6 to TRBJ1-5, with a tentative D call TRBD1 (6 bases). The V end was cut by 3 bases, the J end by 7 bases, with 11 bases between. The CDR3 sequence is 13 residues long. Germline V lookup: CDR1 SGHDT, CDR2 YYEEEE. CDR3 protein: CASSSAGAQPQHF. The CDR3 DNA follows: TGTGCCAGCAGCTCCGCGGGGGCGCAGCCCCAGCATTTT. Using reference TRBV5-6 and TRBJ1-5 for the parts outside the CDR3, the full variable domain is DAGVTQSPTHLIKTRGQQVTLRCSPKSGHDTVSWYQQALGQGPQFIFQYYEEEERQRGNFPDRFSGHQFPNYSSELNVNALLLGDSALYLCASSSAGAQPQHFGDGTRLSIL.

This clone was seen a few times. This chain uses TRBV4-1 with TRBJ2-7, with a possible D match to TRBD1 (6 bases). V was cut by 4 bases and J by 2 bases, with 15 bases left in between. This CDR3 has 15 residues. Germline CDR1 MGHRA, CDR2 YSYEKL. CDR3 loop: CASSLRWGLAYEQYF. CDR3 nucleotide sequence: TGCGCCAGCAGCCTTAGGTGGGGGCTTGCCTACGAGCAGTACTTC.

The CDR3, as DNA: TGTGCCAGTAGTATATCCGGGTCGATGGGCACCATATATTTT. Encoded protein: CASSISGSMGTIYF. This sequence joins TRBV19 and TRBJ1-3; D unclear. V was trimmed by 2 bases and J by 9 bases, leaving 14 bases between them. Germline CDR1 and CDR2: LNHDA and SQIVND (reference sequence). The CDR3 runs to 14 residues.